This TCR beta chain stems from a study of shared clonotypes between healthy human individuals. Study-level information: Serving as donors were two women and three men, whose ages spanned 18 to 49.

V was pared by 0 bases and J by 0 bases, with 18 bases between. Germline V gives CDR1 LNHNV, CDR2 YYDKDF (reference sequence). The CDR3 loop spans 19 amino acids. The protocol was immunoSEQ multiplex PCR, while the TCRdb copy is restricted to in-frame clones and leaves out a portion. This table holds 850,000 to 1,200,000 clones, around 75% found once. The specimen sequenced was memory CD4+ T cells sorted from blood. The sample's subset: CD45RA-negative fraction. The TCR was taken from a man between 18 and 35 years old in good health. The rearrangement uses TRBV15 and TRBJ2-4; TRBD1 or TRBD2 may be the D gene (6 bases each). The chain's CDR3 is CATSRDGGGQGLAKNIQYF. CDR3 DNA sequence: TGTGCCACCAGCAGAGACGGGGGCGGGCAGGGATTAGCCAAAAACATTCAGTACTTC.